The 24 T cell receptor beta chains reported below all come from one sample, sequenced in a study of blood T cell repertoires in COVID-19. Using immunoSEQ multiplex PCR, the repertoire was profiled, and TCRdb retains in-frame clones only, with some absent. Found here are tens of thousands of clones, over 70% of them singletons; the top ten hold less than 40%. The sample was peripheral blood. All receptors come from a woman in her 70s with acute or convalescent COVID-19.

A few counts support this clone. This sequence joins TRBV19 and TRBJ1-1; possible D gene TRBD1, 6 bases. Germline-derived CDR1 and CDR2 are LNHDA and SQIVND (reference sequence). With 8 bases removed from V and 1 base from J, the gap between germline ends came to 8 bases. This CDR3 spans 12 amino acids. CDR3 amino acids: CASLTGNTEAFF. The CDR3, as DNA: TGTGCCAGTCTGACAGGGAACACTGAAGCTTTCTTT.

The chain recombines TRBV19 with TRBJ2-2; D might be TRBD2 (7 bases). In germline, CDR1 is LNHDA, CDR2 SQIVND (reference sequence). The CDR3 length is 14 residues. Trimming shortened V by 7 bases and J by 6 bases, and 15 bases separated the two germline ends. This chain's CDR3 is CASTLKGGAGELFF. Here the CDR3 DNA reads TGTGCCAGTACCCTAAAAGGGGGGGCCGGGGAGCTGTTTTTT.

This chain joins TRBV12-3 or TRBV12-4 and TRBJ1-6; unclear D gene. V was trimmed by 4 bases and J by 15 bases, leaving 13 bases between them. The CDR3 has 12 amino acids. This CDR3 is CASSSSLGVLHF. CDR3 sequence (DNA): TGTGCCAGCAGTTCCAGCCTTGGAGTCCTCCACTTT.

The J gene is TRBJ1-2, the V gene TRBV6-5; 7 nucleotides align to TRBD1. The V segment lost 0 bases and the J segment 7 bases; nucleotides outside the gene matches: 11. This CDR3 is 16 amino acids long. Germline-derived CDR1 and CDR2 are MNHEY and SVGAGI. The CDR3 sequence: CASSYSPRQGKPGYTF. Here the CDR3 DNA reads TGTGCCAGCAGTTACTCGCCCAGACAGGGCAAACCTGGCTACACCTTC.

The chain employs TRBV5-1 and TRBJ1-2, with 7 nucleotides matching TRBD1. Germline trimming cut 9 bases from V and 4 bases from J; bases unmatched to any gene: 9. Germline CDR1 reads SGHRS; CDR2 reads YFSETQ. The CDR3 extends over 13 amino acids. Here the CDR3 DNA reads TGCGCCACCACGGACAGGCTTGGCTATGGCTACACCTTC. It translates to CATTDRLGYGYTF.

The rearrangement links TRBV30 to TRBJ2-1, with 8 bases fitting TRBD2. Germline V CDR1 and CDR2: GTSNPN, SVGIG (reference sequence). This CDR3 comprises 13 residues. The CDR3 coding sequence is TGTGCTCGGGGACTAGATGCTTACAATGAGCAGTTCTTC. Encoded protein: CARGLDAYNEQFF.

V and J are TRBV6-5 and TRBJ2-1, with D possibly TRBD1 on 6 matching bases. CDR1 and CDR2 from the germline V gene are MNHEY and SVGAGI. This CDR3 is 14 amino acids long. Trimming shortened V by 0 bases and J by 8 bases, and 11 bases separated the two germline ends. The chain's CDR3 is CASSYSTRGYEQFF. CDR3 DNA: TGTGCCAGCAGTTACTCGACAAGGGGGTATGAGCAGTTCTTC.

This clone appeared many times. The gene calls are TRBV28 and TRBJ1-4; D is uncertain. The CDR3 is 15 residues long. The germline V gene has CDR1 MDHEN and CDR2 SYDVKM. V was pared by 6 bases and J by 8 bases, with 19 bases between. The CDR3 nucleotides read TGTGCCAGCAGCAGTCGGACTGCCGAGGGCGAAAAACTGTTTTTT. Its protein is CASSSRTAEGEKLFF.

The chain links TRBV7-3 to TRBJ1-6, with 12 bases lining up with TRBD1. The CDR3 length is 18 residues. V gave up 4 bases and J gave up 10 bases; unmatched junction bases: 14. CDR1 and CDR2 (germline): SGHTA, FQGTGA. For the CDR3, the DNA is TGTGCCAGCAGCTCGGCCAGGGACAGGGGGCGCATTGGATCACCCCTCCACTTT. As protein: CASSSARDRGRIGSPLHF. The whole variable domain, filled in from reference TRBV7-3 and TRBJ1-6, reads GAGVSQTPSNKVTEKGKYVELRCDPISGHTALYWYRQSLGQGPEFLIYFQGTGAADDSGLPNDRFFAVRPEGSVSTLKIQRTERGDSAVYLCASSSARDRGRIGSPLHFGNGTRLTVT.

The table lists this clone with a few counts. The gene calls are TRBV2 and TRBJ2-2, with TRBD1 matching over 9 bases. Germline loops: CDR1 SNHLY, CDR2 FYNNEI. V dropped 2 bases and J dropped 5; count of bases not matched to a gene: 9. The CDR3 consists of 17 residues. CDR3 sequence: CASSESRTGVRTGELFF. The CDR3 bases are TGTGCCAGCAGTGAATCTAGGACAGGGGTCCGGACCGGGGAGCTGTTTTTT.

The rearrangement uses TRBV5-1 and TRBJ2-7, with D maybe TRBD2 (5 bases). The CDR3 is 15 residues long. Looked up from germline, CDR1 is SGHRS and CDR2 is YFSETQ. Trimming cost V 0 bases and J 3 bases, with 13 bases left between them. In nucleotides, the CDR3 is TGCGCCAGCAGCTTGGGCCCCGAGAGGGTCTACGAGCAGTACTTC. Its translation is CASSLGPERVYEQYF.

CDR3 in amino acids: CASSFRSGANTGELFF. The CDR3 DNA reads as TGTGCCAGCAGCTTTCGGTCGGGGGCGAACACCGGGGAGCTGTTTTTT. This rearrangement joins TRBV11-2 to TRBJ2-2; a weak D match, TRBD2 (6 bases). Germline V gene sequence: CDR1 SGHAT, CDR2 FQNNGV. V lost 3 bases to trimming and J lost 0 bases, with 11 bases between them. The CDR3 consists of 16 residues.

The CDR3: CASSLRQGSTDTQYF. CDR3 DNA sequence: TGTGCCAGCAGCCTGAGACAGGGTAGCACAGATACGCAGTATTTT. The chain employs TRBV11-2 and TRBJ2-3; TRBD1 matches at 7 bases. The ends lost 5 bases at V and 0 bases at J; junction bases unmatched: 5. This CDR3 has 15 residues. Germline CDR1 and CDR2: SGHAT and FQNNGV.

The J gene is TRBJ2-1, the V gene TRBV7-2; 10 nucleotides line up with TRBD2. Trimming took 1 base from V and 1 from J; bases not matched to a gene: 4. The CDR3 sequence is 17 residues long. Per the germline V gene, CDR1 is SGHTA and CDR2 is FQGNSA. The CDR3: CASSLGSSGSSYNEQFF. The CDR3 region has the DNA TGTGCCAGCAGCTTAGGGTCTAGCGGGAGTTCCTACAATGAGCAGTTCTTC.

The chain combines TRBV14 with TRBJ2-7; TRBD1 aligns across 8 bases. The CDR3 extends over 19 amino acids. The germline gives CDR1 SGHDN, CDR2 FVKESK. V dropped 4 bases and J dropped 1; count of bases not matched to a gene: 18. The CDR3 protein is CASSPNPGTGGLRSYEQYF. The DNA of the CDR3 is TGTGCCAGCAGCCCGAATCCCGGGACAGGTGGACTACGGTCCTACGAGCAGTACTTC.

V gene TRBV7-2 combines with J gene TRBJ2-7; D is unclear. The CDR3 spans 13 residues. V was shortened by 5 bases and J by 0 bases, with 8 bases between the two germline ends. Germline values: CDR1 SGHTA, CDR2 FQGNSA. The DNA for the CDR3 is TGTGCCAGCAGCCCCCGGAGCTCCTACGAGCAGTACTTC. Its translation: CASSPRSSYEQYF.

V is TRBV11-1 and J is TRBJ2-7; the D gene is possibly TRBD2 (6 bases). This CDR3 has 15 amino acids. Trimming removed 1 base at V and 3 bases at J, with 13 bases between. Germline assignment: CDR1 SGHAT and CDR2 FQDESV (reference sequence). DNA of the CDR3: TGTGCCAGCAGCTTAGTAACCGGGAGAGGCTACGAGCAGTACTTC. It translates to CASSLVTGRGYEQYF.

This chain links TRBV2 with TRBJ1-6; a weak D match, TRBD1 (5 bases). Trimming cost V 6 bases and J 7 bases, with 13 bases left between them. CDR3 length: 14 amino acids. CDR1 SNHLY and CDR2 FYNNEI come from the germline V gene. This CDR3 is CASRITGDNSPLHF. The CDR3 DNA sequence: TGTGCCAGCAGGATAACAGGAGACAATTCACCCCTCCACTTT.

V gene TRBV7-8 combines with J gene TRBJ2-7; possible D gene TRBD1, 5 bases. The CDR3 spans 12 residues. Germline CDR1 is SGHVS and CDR2 is FQNEAQ. The V and J ends lost 3 bases and 7 bases respectively, with 10 bases between them. Written as DNA, the CDR3 is TGTGCCAGCAGCTTCCGACAGATGGAGCAGTACTTC. Its protein product is CASSFRQMEQYF.

V is TRBV19 and J is TRBJ1-5; 9 bases line up with TRBD1. The CDR3 sequence is 21 residues long. J lost 3 bases, V lost 4 bases, and 22 bases had no gene match. Per the germline V gene, CDR1 is LNHDA and CDR2 is SQIVND (reference sequence). CDR3 protein: CASSTPRTGEQRSRLNQPQHF. DNA of the CDR3: TGTGCCAGTAGTACTCCCCGGACAGGGGAGCAACGATCTCGACTCAATCAGCCCCAGCATTTT.

The chain has TRBV5-1 and TRBJ1-4, with 7 bases matching TRBD1. The CDR3 runs to 15 residues. The ends lost 2 bases at V and 3 bases at J; junction bases unmatched: 4. Germline V gives CDR1 SGHRS, CDR2 YFSETQ. CDR3 nucleotides: TGCGCCAGCAGCTTAGGGGGCAGCTCTAATGAAAAACTGTTTTTT. Encoded protein: CASSLGGSSNEKLFF.

The chain recombines TRBV5-1 with TRBJ2-2; possibly TRBD2 for D (5 bases). Germline V gene lookup returns CDR1 SGHRS and CDR2 YFSETQ. V was shortened by 1 base and J by 7 bases, with 11 bases between the two germline ends. The CDR3 has 14 residues. For the CDR3, the DNA is TGCGCCAGCAGCTTGACGGGGTATGACGGGGAGCTGTTTTTT. Translation: CASSLTGYDGELFF. Complete variable domain (other parts from reference TRBV5-1 and TRBJ2-2): KAGVTQTPRYLIKTRGQQVTLSCSPISGHRSVSWYQQTPGQGLQFLFEYFSETQRNKGNFPGRFSGRQFSNSRSEMNVSTLELGDSALYLCASSLTGYDGELFFGEGSRLTVL.

This clone was detected once. The rearrangement links TRBV24-1 to TRBJ2-1; no definite D call. V lost 4 bases, J lost 2 bases, and 5 bases lay in between. This CDR3 comprises 13 residues. Germline V gene data show CDR1 as KGHDR and CDR2 as SFDVKD. The CDR3 DNA reads as TGTGCCACCAGTGACAGGACCTACAATGAGCAGTTCTTC. Its protein product is CATSDRTYNEQFF.

This clone was detected only a few times. The chain joins TRBV19 to TRBJ1-5, with 7 bases matching TRBD1. Germline CDR1 LNHDA, CDR2 SQIVND (reference sequence). CDR3 length equals 15 residues. J gave up 6 bases and V 4 bases, and 9 bases lay outside the gene matches. As DNA, the CDR3 is TGTGCCAGTAGTACAAGGGACAGTTTGGGTCAGCCCCAGCATTTT. It is translated as CASSTRDSLGQPQHF. The whole variable domain, remainder taken from reference TRBV19 and TRBJ1-5, is DGGITQSPKYLFRKEGQNVTLSCEQNLNHDAMYWYRQDPGQGLRLIYYSQIVNDFQKGDIAEGYSVSREKKESFPLTVTSAQKNPTAFYLCASSTRDSLGQPQHFGDGTRLSIL.